Shown below are 6 T cell receptor beta chains from a single sample sequenced in a study of blood T cells in healthy people across ages (dated by TCRdb to about 2015). Preparation of the library involved 5' RACE. Sequencer: Illumina HiSeq 2500. A second PCR of roughly 6 to 12 cycles was run with a J-beta primer mix and a sample-barcoded 5' primer. Using fastp trimming at Q25 and MiXCR clonotype assembly, TCRdb reanalyzed the public sequencing data and kept in-frame beta chains. For every CDR3 protein sequence, its rows merge into one entry that carries the most common genes and DNA. The sample records some 1.5 million distinct CDR3 sequences, 25% to 30% of which are singletons. The ten top clones hold 7.7% of the sample. The source material was blood. The receptors derive from a woman in her 30s in good health.

The chain carries TRBV7-9 and TRBJ2-1; a possible D gene is TRBD2 (5 bases). The V end was cut by 5 bases, the J end by 5 bases, with 22 bases between. The CDR3 is 17 residues long. Germline CDR1 SEHNR, CDR2 FQNEAQ (reference sequence). The CDR3 sequence is CASSPRGAVKEDNEQFF. CDR3 DNA: TGTGCCAGCAGCCCCCGCGGAGCGGTGAAGGAGGACAATGAGCAGTTCTTC.

J is TRBJ2-3 and V is TRBV20-1; 8 bases agree with TRBD2. The CDR3 is 19 residues long. Germline trimming cut 3 bases from V and 0 bases from J; bases unmatched to any gene: 17. Germline V gene lookup returns CDR1 DFQATT and CDR2 SNEGSKA (reference sequence). CDR3: CSASGGVRAAGTSTDTQYF. CDR3 DNA: TGCAGTGCTAGCGGGGGGGTGAGGGCCGCGGGAACTAGCACAGATACGCAGTATTTT.

This clonotype came up a few times. A much more abundant neighbour one base away suggests this may be a read error. The chain joins TRBV20-1 to TRBJ2-7, with TRBD2 matching 8 bases. The J call is uncertain, as TRBJ2-5 better fits the DNA end. The CDR3 extends over 14 amino acids. From germline, CDR1 is DFQATT and CDR2 SNEGSKA (reference sequence). The CDR3 DNA sequence: TGCAGTGCTCCTGACGGGGCGGGGGGAGAGACCCAGTACTTC. As protein: CSAPDGAGGETQYF.

This clonotype was seen a handful of times. V and J are TRBV20-1 and TRBJ2-7; possibly TRBD2 for D (7 bases). Germline V gene data show CDR1 as DFQATT and CDR2 as SNEGSKA (reference sequence). The CDR3 extends over 14 amino acids. The V and J ends lost 4 bases and 3 bases respectively, with 16 bases between them. The CDR3 reads CSAKRGGAFYEQYF. The CDR3 coding sequence is TGCAGTGCTAAGAGGGGGGGGGCCTTCTACGAGCAGTACTTC.

This clonotype was observed once. The germline gene is not matched at one end of the junction; a read error may be the cause. The DNA of the CDR3 is TGCGCCAGCAGCCCTGCTGGCAATGAGAAGTTCTTC. It codes for CASSPAGNEKFF. The chain has TRBV7-2 and TRBJ2-1; D unresolved. CDR3 length: 12 residues. CDR1 and CDR2 (germline): SGHTA, FQGNSA.

The chain links TRBV20-1 to TRBJ2-5; D not resolved. The CDR3 covers 12 residues. Germline CDR1 is DFQATT and CDR2 is SNEGSKA (reference sequence). V shed 5 bases and J shed 5 bases, with 12 bases lying between them. The CDR3 loop is CSAGRPVETQYF. CDR3 DNA sequence: TGCAGTGCTGGTCGGCCCGTGGAGACCCAGTACTTC.